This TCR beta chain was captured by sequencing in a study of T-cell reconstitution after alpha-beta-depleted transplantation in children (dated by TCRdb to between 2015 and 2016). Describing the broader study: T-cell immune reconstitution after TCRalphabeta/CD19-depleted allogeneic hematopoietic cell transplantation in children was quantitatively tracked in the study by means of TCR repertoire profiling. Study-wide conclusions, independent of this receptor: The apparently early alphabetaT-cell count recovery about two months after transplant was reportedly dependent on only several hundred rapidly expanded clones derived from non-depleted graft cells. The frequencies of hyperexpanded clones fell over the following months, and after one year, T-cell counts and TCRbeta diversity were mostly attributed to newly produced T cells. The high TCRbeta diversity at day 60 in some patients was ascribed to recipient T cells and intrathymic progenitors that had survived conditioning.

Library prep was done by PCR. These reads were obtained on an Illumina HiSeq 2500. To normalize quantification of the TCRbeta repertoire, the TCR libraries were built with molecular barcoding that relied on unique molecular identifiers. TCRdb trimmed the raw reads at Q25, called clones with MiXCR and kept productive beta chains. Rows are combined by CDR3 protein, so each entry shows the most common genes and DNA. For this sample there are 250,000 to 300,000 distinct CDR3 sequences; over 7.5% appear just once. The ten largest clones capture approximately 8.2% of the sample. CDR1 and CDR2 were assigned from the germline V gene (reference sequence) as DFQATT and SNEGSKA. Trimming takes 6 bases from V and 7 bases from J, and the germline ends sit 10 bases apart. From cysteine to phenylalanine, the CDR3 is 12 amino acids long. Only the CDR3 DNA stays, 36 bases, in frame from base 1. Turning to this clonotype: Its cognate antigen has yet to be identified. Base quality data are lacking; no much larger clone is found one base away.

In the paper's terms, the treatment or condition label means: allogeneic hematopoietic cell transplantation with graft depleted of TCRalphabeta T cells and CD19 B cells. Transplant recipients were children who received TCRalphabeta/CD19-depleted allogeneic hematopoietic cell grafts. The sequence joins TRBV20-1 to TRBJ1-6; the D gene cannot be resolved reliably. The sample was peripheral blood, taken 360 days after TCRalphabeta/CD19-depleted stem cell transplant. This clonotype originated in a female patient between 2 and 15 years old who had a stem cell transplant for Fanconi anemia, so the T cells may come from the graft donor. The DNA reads TGCAGTGCACGGACTCGGAATTCACCCCTCCACTTT. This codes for CSARTRNSPLHF.